This entry features one T cell receptor (beta chain) sequence. No antigen is known for it. An end of the junction does not agree with germline; a read error may underlie this. Study processing details: ImmunoSEQ gave junction-only sequences without quality scores, so filtering differed. Method: immunoSEQ multiplex PCR; TCRdb's copy keeps in-frame clones and lacks some. Clone size and the V and J calls come from that table; the DNA yielded D and trimming. The table records 450,000 to 600,000 clones, around 80% of them present only once. CDR3 length equals 16 residues. Germline-derived CDR1 and CDR2 are LGHNA and YNFKEQ. The data originate from a study of shared clonotypes between healthy human individuals. General study findings and limits: How much donors shared clonotypes was expected to be affected by sequencing depth.

The gene calls are TRBV4-2 and TRBJ2-2; 9 bases line up with TRBD2. This sequence was found in a woman aged 35 to 49 in good health. Some clones in this sample may be carry-over from other donors' samples. Sequencing was done on a sample of PBMCs. This chain's CDR3 is CASTQYSGRNTGELFF. CDR3 sequence (DNA): TGTGCCAGCACCCAATATAGCGGGAGGAACACCGGGGAGCTGTTTTTT.